This T cell receptor (beta chain) derives from a study of response to subunit inactivated influenza vaccine. Whole-study findings and limits: New T cells are recruited in small numbers by each seasonal influenza vaccination, according to the authors' suggestion.

This clonotype showed up just a few times. Its antigen is undetermined. The CDR3 contains 16 residues. V lost 3 bases, J lost 3 bases, and 18 bases lay in between. Looked up from germline, CDR1 is MGHRA and CDR2 is YSYEKL. TCRdb used MiXCR to reprocess the RT-PCR reads, holding one entry per CDR3 protein. Of hundreds of thousands of distinct CDR3 sequences listed, 10% to 15% are singletons. Sequencing was performed on PBMCs from blood, taken on the day of vaccination. This sequence originates from a man in his forties or fifties who received an inactivated influenza vaccine. The gene calls are TRBV4-1 and TRBJ2-7, with D tentatively TRBD1 (7 bases). The CDR3 DNA reads TGCGCCAGCAGCCAGGGCCGGGGGACAGACCTCTACGAGCAGTACTTC. Its translation is CASSQGRGTDLYEQYF.